A selection of T cell receptor beta chains follows, all from one sample in a study of OX40 agonist ivuxolimab in advanced cancers. TCRdb's copy holds only in-frame clones and misses some; the assay was immunoSEQ multiplex PCR. The sample holds about 27,000 clones, about 90% seen once. The specimen was CD4+ or CD8+ T cells sorted from blood, collected in a trial of the OX40 agonist ivuxolimab. These receptors were obtained from an adult with an advanced solid tumor such as melanoma, head and neck, liver or kidney cancer. CDR3s include the opening cysteine and the closing phenylalanine or tryptophan. The D gene is left open where the match is weak. For some rows the clone size is stated as once, few or many, or as a class when expanded; others skip it.

>TRBV30|TRBJ2-1|NA|NA
TGTGCCTGGAGTCCCTCGGGAGATGAGCAGTTCTTC
CAWSPSGDEQFF
>TRBV15|TRBJ1-2|NA|NA
TGTGCCACCAGCCAACAGACTTACCCAGGATATGGCTACACCTTC
CATSQQTYPGYGYTF
>TRBV7-9|TRBJ2-7|NA|TRBD2
TGTGCCAGCAGCAAAGGACTAGCGGGAGAAAACTACGAGCAGTACTTC
CASSKGLAGENYEQYF
>TRBV27|TRBJ1-2|few|TRBD1
TGTGCCAGCTGGGACAGGGGTAACTATGGCTACACCTTC
CASWDRGNYGYTF
>TRBV6-6|TRBJ2-5|once|TRBD1
TGTGCCAGCAGTAACTACAGGGGAGAGACCCAGTACTTC
CASSNYRGETQYF
>TRBV5-1|TRBJ2-7|NA|TRBD1
TGCGCCAGCAGCTTGTTTCGGGACAGCTACGAGCAGTACTTC
CASSLFRDSYEQYF
>TRBV9|TRBJ2-7|NA|NA
TGTGCCAGCAGCGCTTTTGCACAGGGTAACGAGCAGTACTTC
CASSAFAQGNEQYF
>TRBV6-4|TRBJ2-1|NA|NA
TGTGCCAGCAGTGACTCGGCCGACAATGAGCAGTTCTTC
CASSDSADNEQFF
>TRBV15|TRBJ1-1|NA|NA
TGTGCCACCAGCAGCAGGGTCGCCGAAGCTGAAGCTTTCTTT
CATSSRVAEAEAFF
>TRBV15|TRBJ1-5|NA|NA
TGTGCCACCAGCAGAGATGTGTTTCAGCCCCAGCATTTT
CATSRDVFQPQHF
>TRBV6-5|TRBJ2-7|once|NA
TGTGCCAGCAGTTACGGACCCTACGAGCAGTACTTC
CASSYGPYEQYF